Below, 8 T cell receptor beta chains from the same sample are listed, as sequenced in a study of blood T cell repertoires in COVID-19. Assay: immunoSEQ multiplex PCR; the TCRdb copy retains only in-frame clones and omits some. The sample contains some 340,000 clones, 90% to 95% of which appear only once. Sequenced input: PBMCs or T cells enriched from blood (not recorded which). These receptors all stem from a woman aged 25-40 years who had been exposed to COVID-19.

The chain joins TRBV30 to TRBJ2-3; D unclear. The CDR3 sequence is 15 residues long. Per the germline V gene, CDR1 is GTSNPN and CDR2 is SVGIG (reference sequence). The germline V and J ends were trimmed by 0 bases and 2 bases, with 12 bases remaining between them. The CDR3 sequence: CAWSVPRLHTDTQYF. The CDR3 region has the DNA TGTGCCTGGAGTGTTCCTCGACTGCACACAGATACGCAGTATTTT. Using reference TRBV30 and TRBJ2-3 for the parts outside the CDR3, the full variable domain is SQTIHQWPATLVQPVGSPLSLECTVEGTSNPNLYWYRQAAGRGLQLLFYSVGIGQISSEVPQNLSASRPQDRQFILSSKKLLLSDSGFYLCAWSVPRLHTDTQYFGPGTRLTVL.

The rearrangement uses TRBV7-9 and TRBJ2-7; a weak D match, TRBD2 (6 bases). V was cut by 3 bases and J by 0 bases, with 18 bases left in between. Germline V gives CDR1 SEHNR, CDR2 FQNEAQ (reference sequence). This CDR3 is 17 amino acids long. CDR3 in amino acids: CASSFGAVGRHSYEQYF. As DNA, the CDR3 is TGTGCCAGCAGCTTCGGGGCGGTAGGGAGGCACTCCTACGAGCAGTACTTC.

The V and J genes are TRBV5-1 and TRBJ1-6; unclear D gene. In germline, CDR1 is SGHRS, CDR2 YFSETQ. The CDR3 sequence is 15 residues long. V gave up 0 bases and J gave up 5 bases, with 9 bases separating them. The DNA for the CDR3 is TGCGCCAGCAGCTTGGTGGCCGGGGATAATTCACCCCTCCACTTT. It codes for CASSLVAGDNSPLHF.

The chain carries TRBV6-5 and TRBJ1-2; D gene ambiguous. This CDR3 is 12 amino acids long. V was trimmed by 8 bases and J by 5 bases, leaving 12 bases between them. The germline V gene encodes CDR1 MNHEY and CDR2 SVGAGI. The CDR3 protein is CASGPGRYGYTF. The CDR3 DNA is TGTGCCAGCGGCCCAGGCCGGTATGGCTACACCTTC.

This clone appeared a single time. The rearrangement joins TRBV7-9 to TRBJ2-3; 8 bases are a match to TRBD2. From germline, CDR1 is SEHNR and CDR2 FQNEAQ (reference sequence). CDR3 size: 18 residues. The J segment lost 4 bases and the V segment lost 5 bases, leaving 17 bases of the junction unmatched. This CDR3 is CASSGRGGPLGFPDTQYF. The CDR3 DNA reads as TGTGCCAGCAGCGGCCGGGGGGGACCCCTTGGCTTTCCAGATACGCAGTATTTT.

J is TRBJ1-2 and V is TRBV19; perhaps TRBD1 as D (6 bases). The length of the CDR3 is 16 residues. V lost 6 bases, J lost 4 bases, and 21 bases lay in between. Per germline, CDR1 LNHDA and CDR2 SQIVND (reference sequence). The CDR3 nucleotides are TGTGCCAGTAGCTTCCGGGACACACCCTGGGCCTATGGCTACACCTTC. Translating gives CASSFRDTPWAYGYTF.

This chain connects TRBV11-2 to TRBJ2-1; D gene ambiguous. Germline V gives CDR1 SGHAT, CDR2 FQNNGV. Trimming left V 5 bases short and J 0 bases short, with 14 bases between. CDR3 size: 16 residues. The CDR3 bases are TGTGCCAGCAGCCCTCCTCGGAGTTTCTCCTACAATGAGCAGTTCTTC. Translated, it gives CASSPPRSFSYNEQFF.

The CDR3 DNA reads as TGTGCCAGCAGCTTAACTGCGTTGGATTCACCCCTCCACTTT. Translated, it gives CASSLTALDSPLHF. The V gene is TRBV5-4, the J gene TRBJ1-6; D not certain. The CDR3 contains 14 residues. Germline CDR1 is SGHNT and CDR2 is YYREEE (reference sequence). Trimming removed 2 bases from V and 8 bases from J, with 11 bases in between.